Each of the 12 T cell receptor beta chains below was sequenced from the same sample in a study of blood T cell repertoires in COVID-19. Profiling relied on immunoSEQ multiplex PCR, and the TCRdb table lists in-frame clones only, not all of them. The repertoire consists of more than 55,000 clones, with 80% to 90% occurring once and the leading ten covering 15% to 20%. Sequenced sample: peripheral blood. All receptors derive from a woman aged 55-75 years with COVID-19, enrolled during active disease.

The chain has TRBV12-3 or TRBV12-4 and TRBJ1-1, with D unresolved. This CDR3 region has 12 residues. V lost 5 bases and J lost 4, with 8 bases in between. The CDR3 is CASSPPLTEAFF. The CDR3 coding sequence is TGTGCCAGCAGTCCTCCCCTCACTGAAGCTTTCTTT.

The rearrangement joins TRBV28 to TRBJ2-7, with D perhaps TRBD2 (5 bases). Germline-derived CDR1 and CDR2 are MDHEN and SYDVKM. The CDR3 covers 11 residues. Trimming cost V 4 bases and J 4 bases, with 5 bases left between them. The CDR3 DNA reads as TGTGCCAGCAGTTCGGGGTACGAGCAGTACTTC. Translated, it gives CASSSGYEQYF. The full variable domain, rest sourced from reference TRBV28 and TRBJ2-7, is DVKVTQSSRYLVKRTGEKVFLECVQDMDHENMFWYRQDPGLGLRLIYFSYDVKMKEKGDIPEGYSVSREKKERFSLILESASTNQTSMYLCASSSGYEQYFGPGTRLTVT.

The gene calls are TRBV20-1 and TRBJ2-3; 7 nucleotides match TRBD1. Germline-derived CDR1 and CDR2 are DFQATT and SNEGSKA (reference sequence). This CDR3 comprises 10 residues. With V trimmed by 6 bases and J by 9 bases, 3 bases remained unmatched. As DNA, the CDR3 is TGCAGTGCGACGGACAGGACGCAGTATTTT. It translates to CSATDRTQYF.

The chain links TRBV12-3 or TRBV12-4 to TRBJ2-7, with 8 bases lining up with TRBD1. The CDR3 has 13 residues. The V and J ends lost 4 bases and 4 bases, in that order; junction bases with no gene match: 3. CDR3 protein: CASSSGDRYEQYF. In DNA form, the CDR3 reads TGTGCCAGCAGTTCGGGGGACAGGTACGAGCAGTACTTC.

The V call is TRBV6-1, the J call TRBJ1-1; D is possibly TRBD1 (5 bases). Germline loops: CDR1 MNHNS, CDR2 SASEGT. Trimming stripped 3 bases from V and 4 bases from J, with 12 bases between. There are 14 residues in the CDR3. The CDR3 loop is CASSDRESGTEAFF. CDR3 DNA: TGTGCCAGCAGTGACAGGGAATCGGGCACTGAAGCTTTCTTT.

CDR3 sequence: CASSPRAGTAMNTEAFF. DNA for the CDR3: TGTGCCAGCAGTCCCCGGGCCGGGACAGCAATGAACACTGAAGCTTTCTTT. The V and J genes are TRBV6-6 and TRBJ1-1, with 7 bases identical to TRBD1. V lost 5 bases to trimming and J lost 0 bases; unmatched junction nucleotides: 12. The CDR3 has 17 amino acids. Germline V gene data show CDR1 as MNHNY and CDR2 as SVGAGI (reference sequence).

The genes are TRBV5-1 and TRBJ1-1; the match to TRBD1 covers 10 bases. Germline trimming cut 0 bases from V and 3 bases from J; bases unmatched to any gene: 2. Germline CDR1 SGHRS, CDR2 YFSETQ. The CDR3 is made up of 15 amino acids. The chain's CDR3 is CASSLGGTGDTEAFF. In DNA, the CDR3 is TGCGCCAGCAGCTTGGGAGGGACAGGGGACACTGAAGCTTTCTTT.

This chain connects TRBV2 to TRBJ1-5, with D perhaps TRBD1 (5 bases). Germline CDR1 is SNHLY and CDR2 is FYNNEI. The CDR3 is 15 residues long. V dropped 4 bases and J dropped 4 bases, with 14 bases sitting between them. CDR3 in DNA: TGTGCCAGCAGTGTTCTTAAAGGGGTAAATCAGCCCCAGCATTTT. It is translated as CASSVLKGVNQPQHF. Full variable domain (missing parts from reference TRBV2 and TRBJ1-5): EPEVTQTPSHQVTQMGQEVILRCVPISNHLYFYWYRQILGQKVEFLVSFYNNEISEKSEIFDDQFSVERPDGSNFTLKIRSTKLEDSAMYFCASSVLKGVNQPQHFGDGTRLSIL.

The rearrangement joins TRBV9 to TRBJ2-1; 11 bases map to TRBD2. In germline, CDR1 is SGDLS, CDR2 YYNGEE. V lost 3 bases and J lost 5; bases outside the gene matches: 4. This CDR3 is 15 amino acids long. CDR3 region: CASSDGLAGNNEQFF. The DNA for the CDR3 is TGTGCCAGCAGCGACGGACTAGCGGGCAACAATGAGCAGTTCTTC.

This chain links TRBV19 with TRBJ1-2; D is possibly TRBD1 (5 bases). The CDR3 is 16 amino acids. V lost 9 bases to trimming and J lost 2 bases, with 22 bases between them. Germline CDR1 and CDR2: LNHDA and SQIVND (reference sequence). For the CDR3, the DNA is TGTGCCAGCCAAGGGTCGTTAGGACACTTGAACTATGGCTACACCTTC. Translated, it gives CASQGSLGHLNYGYTF.

V is TRBV6-5 and J is TRBJ2-1; no clear D gene. Per germline, CDR1 MNHEY and CDR2 SVGAGI. The CDR3 has 14 residues. Trimming shortened V by 6 bases and J by 0 bases, and 9 bases separated the two germline ends. CDR3 region: CASSTRSSYNEQFF. In DNA, the CDR3 is TGTGCCAGCAGCACAAGGAGCTCCTACAATGAGCAGTTCTTC.

The J gene is TRBJ2-5, the V gene TRBV5-4; a possible D gene is TRBD1 (5 bases). CDR1 is SGHNT, CDR2 YYREEE, per germline (reference sequence). This CDR3 is built from 16 residues. V lost 4 bases, J lost 4 bases, and 20 bases lay in between. The CDR3 sequence is CASSPYSSRVGETQYF. CDR3 DNA sequence: TGTGCCAGCAGCCCTTATAGTAGCAGGGTTGGAGAGACCCAGTACTTC.